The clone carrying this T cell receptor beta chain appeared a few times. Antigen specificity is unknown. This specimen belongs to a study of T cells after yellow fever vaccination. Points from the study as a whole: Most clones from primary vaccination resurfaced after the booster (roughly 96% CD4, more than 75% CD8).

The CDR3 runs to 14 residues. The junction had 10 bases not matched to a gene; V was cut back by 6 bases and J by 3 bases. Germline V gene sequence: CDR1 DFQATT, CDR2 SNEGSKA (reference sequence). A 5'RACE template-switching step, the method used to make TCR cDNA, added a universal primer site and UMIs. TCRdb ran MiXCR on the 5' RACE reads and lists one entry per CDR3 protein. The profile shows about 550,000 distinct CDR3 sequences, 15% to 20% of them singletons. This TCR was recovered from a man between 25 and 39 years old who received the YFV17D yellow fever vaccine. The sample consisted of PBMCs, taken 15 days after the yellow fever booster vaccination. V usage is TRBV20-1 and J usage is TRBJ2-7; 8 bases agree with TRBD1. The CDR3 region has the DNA TGCAGTGCCCCCAGGGGGCGCGGGTTCTACGAGCAGTACTTC. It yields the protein CSAPRGRGFYEQYF.